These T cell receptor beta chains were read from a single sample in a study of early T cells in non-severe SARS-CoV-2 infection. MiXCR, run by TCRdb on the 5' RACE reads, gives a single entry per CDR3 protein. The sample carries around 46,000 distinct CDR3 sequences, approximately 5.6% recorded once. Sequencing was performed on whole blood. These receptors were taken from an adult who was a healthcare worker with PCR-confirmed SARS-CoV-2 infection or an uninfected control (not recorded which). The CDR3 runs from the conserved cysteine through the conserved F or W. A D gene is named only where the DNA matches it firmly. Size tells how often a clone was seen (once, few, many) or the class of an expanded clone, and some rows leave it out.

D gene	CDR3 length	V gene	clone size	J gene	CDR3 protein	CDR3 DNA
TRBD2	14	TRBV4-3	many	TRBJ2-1	CASSQTWGGDEQFF	TGCGCCAGCAGCCAAACGTGGGGAGGGGATGAGCAGTTCTTC
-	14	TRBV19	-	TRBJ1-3	CASSIGSTGNTIYF	TGTGCCAGTAGTATCGGCAGCACAGGAAACACCATATATTTT
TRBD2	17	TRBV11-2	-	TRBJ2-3	CASSSGSSGVGTDTQYF	TGTGCCAGCAGCTCGGGTTCTAGCGGGGTGGGGACAGATACGCAGTATTTT
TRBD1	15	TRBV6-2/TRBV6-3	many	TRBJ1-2	CASAPRRTGEYGYTF	TGTGCCAGCGCCCCTCGAAGGACAGGGGAGTATGGCTACACCTTC
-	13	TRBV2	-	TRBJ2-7	CASSEAGPNEQYF	TGTGCCAGCAGTGAAGCGGGGCCCAACGAGCAGTACTTC
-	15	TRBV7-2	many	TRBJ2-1	CASSPERRPNNEQFF	TGTGCCAGCAGCCCCGAAAGGAGGCCGAACAATGAGCAGTTCTTC
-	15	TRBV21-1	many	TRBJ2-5	CASSKEKYSQETQYF	TGTGCCAGCAGCAAAGAAAAGTACTCGCAAGAGACCCAGTACTTC
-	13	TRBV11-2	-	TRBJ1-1	CASSSKGGTEAFF	TGTGCCAGCAGCTCGAAGGGGGGGACTGAAGCTTTCTTT
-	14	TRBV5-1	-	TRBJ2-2	CASRENPGTGELFF	TGCGCCAGCAGAGAGAACCCAGGGACCGGGGAGCTGTTTTTT
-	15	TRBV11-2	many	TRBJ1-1	CASNHGKLGGTEAFF	TGTGCCAGCAATCATGGAAAACTCGGCGGAACTGAAGCTTTCTTT
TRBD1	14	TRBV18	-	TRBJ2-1	CASSQFGTVNEQFF	TGTGCCAGCTCCCAATTCGGGACAGTCAATGAGCAGTTCTTC
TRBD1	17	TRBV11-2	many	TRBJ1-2	CASSFRQGAYSNYGYTF	TGTGCCAGCAGCTTCCGACAGGGCGCCTACTCTAACTATGGCTACACCTTC
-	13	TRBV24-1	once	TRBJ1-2	CATSDSAGFGYTF	TGTGCCACCAGTGACTCTGCAGGGTTTGGCTACACCTTC
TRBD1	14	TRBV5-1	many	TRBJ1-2	CASSSRGQGLHQIF	TGCGCCAGCAGCTCCCGAGGACAGGGACTCCACCAAATCTTC
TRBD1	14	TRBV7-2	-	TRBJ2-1	CASRPGQGPNEQFF	TGTGCCAGCAGACCGGGACAGGGGCCCAATGAGCAGTTCTTC
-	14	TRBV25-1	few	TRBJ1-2	CASSEGGKDYGYTF	TGTGCCAGCAGTGAAGGGGGGAAGGACTATGGCTACACCTTC
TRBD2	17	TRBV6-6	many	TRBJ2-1	CASSSALTSGRAFEQFF	TGTGCCAGCAGTTCGGCCCTCACTAGCGGGAGGGCCTTTGAGCAGTTCTTC
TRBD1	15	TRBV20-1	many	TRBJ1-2	CSAYLGTDPNYGYTF	TGCAGTGCCTACCTCGGGACAGACCCTAACTATGGCTACACCTTC
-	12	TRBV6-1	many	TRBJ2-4	CASSEPLRVQYF	TGTGCCAGCAGTGAGCCCCTCCGGGTTCAGTACTTC
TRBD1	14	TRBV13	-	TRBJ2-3	CASSTRQGTDTQYF	TGTGCCAGCAGCACACGACAGGGAACAGATACGCAGTATTTT
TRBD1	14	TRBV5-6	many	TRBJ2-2	CASSLGQGTGELFF	TGTGCCAGCAGCCTGGGACAGGGGACCGGGGAGCTGTTTTTT
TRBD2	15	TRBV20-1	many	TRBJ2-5	CSANLLAGAGKTQYF	TGCAGTGCGAACTTACTAGCGGGGGCTGGAAAGACCCAGTACTTC
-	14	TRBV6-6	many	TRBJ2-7	CASTPTVSSYEQYF	TGTGCCAGCACCCCCACTGTAAGCTCCTACGAGCAGTACTTC
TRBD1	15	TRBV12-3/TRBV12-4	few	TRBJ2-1	CASSFPQGIGDEQFF	TGTGCCAGCAGTTTCCCACAGGGGATAGGGGATGAGCAGTTCTTC
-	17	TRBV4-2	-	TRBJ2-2	CASSQERLGANTGELFF	TGTGCCAGCAGCCAAGAGCGGTTGGGAGCAAACACCGGGGAGCTGTTTTTT
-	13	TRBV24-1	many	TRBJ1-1	CATRGEGSTEAFF	TGTGCCACCCGGGGCGAGGGCAGCACTGAAGCTTTCTTT
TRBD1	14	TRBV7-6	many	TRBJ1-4	CASSFRDRGEKLFF	TGTGCCAGCAGCTTCCGGGACAGGGGAGAAAAACTGTTTTTT
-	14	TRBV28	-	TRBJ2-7	CASSTPGRFYEQYF	TGTGCCAGCAGCACTCCGGGACGGTTCTACGAGCAGTACTTC
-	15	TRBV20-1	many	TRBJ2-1	CSAGAGRGSYNEQFF	TGCAGTGCCGGGGCGGGCCGGGGCTCCTACAATGAGCAGTTCTTC
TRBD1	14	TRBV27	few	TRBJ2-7	CASSLTGSSYEQYF	TGTGCCAGCAGCTTGACAGGGAGCTCCTACGAGCAGTACTTC
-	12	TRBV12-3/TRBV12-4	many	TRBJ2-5	CASSGGFQTQYF	TGTGCCAGCAGTGGGGGGTTTCAGACCCAGTACTTC
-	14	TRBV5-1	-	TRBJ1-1	CASSWGKLNTEAFF	TGCGCCAGCAGCTGGGGGAAGCTGAACACTGAAGCTTTCTTT